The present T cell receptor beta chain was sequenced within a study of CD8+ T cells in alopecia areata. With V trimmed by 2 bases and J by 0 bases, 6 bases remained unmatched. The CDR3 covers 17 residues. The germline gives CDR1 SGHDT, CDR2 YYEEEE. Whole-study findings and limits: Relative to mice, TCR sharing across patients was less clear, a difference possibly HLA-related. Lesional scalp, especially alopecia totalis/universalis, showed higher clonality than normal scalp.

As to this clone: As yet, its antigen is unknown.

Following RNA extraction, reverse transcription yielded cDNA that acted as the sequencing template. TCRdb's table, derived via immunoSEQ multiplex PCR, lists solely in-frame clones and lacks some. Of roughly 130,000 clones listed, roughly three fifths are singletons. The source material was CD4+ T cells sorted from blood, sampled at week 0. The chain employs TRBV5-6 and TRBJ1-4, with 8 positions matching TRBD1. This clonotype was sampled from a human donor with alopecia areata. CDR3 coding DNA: TGTGCCAGCAGCTTACCCGGGACAGGAGCAACTAATGAAAAACTGTTTTTT. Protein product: CASSLPGTGATNEKLFF. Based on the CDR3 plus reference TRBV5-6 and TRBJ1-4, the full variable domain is DAGVTQSPTHLIKTRGQQVTLRCSPKSGHDTVSWYQQALGQGPQFIFQYYEEEERQRGNFPDRFSGHQFPNYSSELNVNALLLGDSALYLCASSLPGTGATNEKLFFGSGTQLSVL.